Below, 26 T cell receptor beta chains from the same sample are listed, as sequenced in a study of T cells after yellow fever vaccination. One entry per CDR3 protein results from TCRdb running MiXCR on the 5' RACE reads. The sample has roughly 350,000 distinct CDR3 sequences, approximately 4% seen once. The specimen was PBMCs, collected 5 days after the yellow fever booster vaccination. These receptors all come from a man younger than 30 who received the YFV17D yellow fever vaccine.

The V call is TRBV4-2, the J call TRBJ1-2, with D maybe TRBD1 (6 bases). Between the trimmed V and J ends, which lost 2 bases and 2 bases, there was a span of 15 bases. Per germline, CDR1 LGHNA and CDR2 YNFKEQ. This CDR3 is 16 amino acids long. CDR3 sequence reads: CASSQLVGGENYGYTF. For the CDR3, the DNA is TGTGCCAGCAGCCAACTGGTAGGGGGGGAAAACTATGGCTACACCTTC.

This clonotype was seen a few times. The J gene is TRBJ1-1, the V gene TRBV19; the D is unclear. Trimming left V 6 bases short and J 2 bases short, with 10 bases between. The CDR3 contains 13 residues. Germline V gene data show CDR1 as LNHDA and CDR2 as SQIVND (reference sequence). CDR3 DNA sequence: TGTGCCAGTAGCCGCGGGGTTAACACTGAAGCTTTCTTT. The encoded protein is CASSRGVNTEAFF.

This clonotype was detected only a few times. The V call is TRBV6-5, the J call TRBJ1-1, with D unresolved. With 2 bases removed from V and 4 bases from J, the gap between germline ends came to 11 bases. CDR3 length: 14 residues. Germline V gene data show CDR1 as MNHEY and CDR2 as SVGAGI. The CDR3: CASSYRGVGTEAFF. CDR3 sequence (DNA): TGTGCCAGCAGTTACCGCGGTGTGGGCACTGAAGCTTTCTTT.

This clonotype was counted only a few times. The gene calls are TRBV6-1 and TRBJ2-1; tentatively, D is TRBD2 (6 bases). V lost 4 bases to trimming and J lost 11 bases, with 12 bases between them. Germline V CDR1 and CDR2: MNHNS, SASEGT. This CDR3 contains 12 residues. This CDR3 is CASSGGEDKQFF. The CDR3 region has the DNA TGTGCCAGCAGTGGGGGGGAGGATAAGCAGTTCTTC.

This clonotype appeared a few times. The rearrangement joins TRBV6-6 to TRBJ2-3; TRBD2 matches 7 bases. V was pared by 4 bases and J by 0 bases, with 10 bases of the junction left unmatched. This CDR3 comprises 17 residues. Germline V CDR1 and CDR2: MNHNY, SVGAGI (reference sequence). The chain's CDR3 is CASSFSLSGRSTDTQYF. As DNA, the CDR3 is TGTGCCAGCAGTTTTTCCCTTAGCGGGCGAAGCACAGATACGCAGTATTTT.

This clonotype was found a few times. The gene calls are TRBV6-5 and TRBJ2-7, with 10 bases lining up with TRBD1. This CDR3 is built from 14 residues. V shed 3 bases, J shed 3 bases, and the junction held 2 bases outside the gene matches. Germline lookup yields CDR1 MNHEY and CDR2 SVGAGI. The CDR3 DNA sequence: TGTGCCAGCAGTTATGGGACAGGGGTCTACGAGCAGTACTTC. Translating it yields CASSYGTGVYEQYF.

This clonotype showed up many times. The rearrangement uses TRBV27 and TRBJ2-4; D possibly uses TRBD1 or TRBD2 (6 bases each). CDR1 is MNHEY and CDR2 is SMNVEV in the germline V gene (reference sequence). CDR3 length: 13 amino acids. The V and J ends lost 5 bases and 7 bases respectively, with 12 bases between them. The CDR3 DNA reads TGTGCCAGCAGTCAAGGGGGAGGCAACATTCAGTACTTC. This encodes CASSQGGGNIQYF.

This clonotype has a count of ten or more. This chain links TRBV9 with TRBJ2-1; perhaps TRBD1 as D (5 bases). This CDR3 is built from 18 residues. CDR1 is SGDLS and CDR2 is YYNGEE in the germline V gene. Trimming took 2 bases from V and 8 from J, leaving 26 bases between them. CDR3 region: CASSVLPPDIGYPDEQFF. CDR3 in DNA: TGTGCCAGCAGCGTCCTCCCCCCGGACATTGGATATCCCGATGAGCAGTTCTTC. Filled out from reference TRBV9 and TRBJ2-1, the complete variable domain reads DSGVTQTPKHLITATGQRVTLRCSPRSGDLSVYWYQQSLDQGLQFLIQYYNGEERAKGNILERFSAQQFPDLHSELNLSSLELGDSALYFCASSVLPPDIGYPDEQFFGPGTRLTVL.

This chain uses TRBV5-5 with TRBJ1-2; 10 bases fit TRBD1. V shed 4 bases, J shed 3 bases, and the junction held 12 bases outside the gene matches. The CDR3 spans 17 residues. Looked up from germline, CDR1 is SGHKS and CDR2 is YYEKEE (reference sequence). The CDR3 coding sequence is TGTGCCAGCAGCAGGGACAGGGGAACGGGAGCCGACTATGGCTACACCTTC. Translating it yields CASSRDRGTGADYGYTF.

This clonotype appeared many times. J is TRBJ2-6 and V is TRBV7-6, with D uncertain. The V and J ends lost 2 bases and 0 bases respectively, with 2 bases between them. CDR3 size: 14 residues. In germline, CDR1 is SGHVS, CDR2 FNYEAQ. CDR3 sequence reads: CASSLFSGANVLTF. CDR3 sequence (DNA): TGTGCCAGCAGCTTATTCTCTGGGGCCAACGTCCTGACTTTC.

This sequence joins TRBV5-6 and TRBJ2-7; 12 nucleotides agree with TRBD1. The junction had 7 bases not matched to a gene; V was cut back by 0 bases and J by 3 bases. The CDR3 is made up of 17 amino acids. Germline V gene data show CDR1 as SGHDT and CDR2 as YYEEEE. The CDR3 protein is CASSLVGTGGISYEQYV. The CDR3 DNA sequence: TGTGCCAGCAGCTTGGTTGGGACAGGGGGCATAAGCTACGAGCAGTACGTC.

This chain uses TRBV4-1 with TRBJ1-2; D may be TRBD1 (5 bases). Trimming shortened V by 4 bases and J by 1 base, and 13 bases separated the two germline ends. The CDR3 covers 15 residues. Per the germline V gene, CDR1 is MGHRA and CDR2 is YSYEKL. CDR3 nucleotides: TGCGCCAGCAGCCCCCGGGAAGGGGTTAACTATGGCTACACCTTC. It specifies CASSPREGVNYGYTF.

The CDR3 DNA sequence: TGTGCCAGCAGTGACCCTGCTCGGGGAAAATACGAGCAGTACTTC. This encodes CASSDPARGKYEQYF. The chain has TRBV6-5 and TRBJ2-7; perhaps TRBD2 as D (5 bases). The V and J ends lost 5 bases and 4 bases respectively, with 18 bases between them. Germline V gives CDR1 MNHEY, CDR2 SVGAGI. CDR3 length: 15 residues.

V is TRBV7-2 and J is TRBJ1-5; 8 positions match TRBD1. The germline V gene encodes CDR1 SGHTA and CDR2 FQGNSA. The CDR3 covers 18 residues. Trimming took 2 bases from V and 2 from J; bases not matched to a gene: 11. CDR3 coding DNA: TGTGCCAGCAGCTTAAATGGGCAGGGGGCTAGTGGCAATCAGCCCCAGCATTTT. Encoded protein: CASSLNGQGASGNQPQHF.

This clonotype has more than one count but fewer than ten. The chain is built from TRBV12-3 or TRBV12-4 and TRBJ1-5; D unclear. The CDR3 length is 16 residues. Trimming pared 6 bases from V and 5 bases from J, leaving 20 bases between. CDR3: CASSSRRGGRYQPQHF. The CDR3 DNA sequence: TGTGCCAGCAGCTCCCGGCGGGGAGGTCGTTATCAGCCCCAGCATTTT.

This clonotype has a handful of counts. The rearrangement links TRBV20-1 to TRBJ1-3; a weak D match, TRBD1 (5 bases). V lost 6 bases and J lost 4, with 13 bases in between. Germline V gives CDR1 DFQATT, CDR2 SNEGSKA (reference sequence). The CDR3 loop spans 13 amino acids. The CDR3 DNA reads as TGCAGTGCGTTCTCGGGGGGAGGAAACACCATATATTTT. This gives the protein CSAFSGGGNTIYF.

Notes on this clonotype: This sequence may be a read error, since a much larger clone differs from it by one base. This CDR3 fails to terminate in the conserved phenylalanine or tryptophan, so it likely reflects a read error. This chain uses TRBV6-6 with TRBJ1-3, with D unclear. V dropped 4 bases and J dropped 2 bases, with 9 bases sitting between them. Germline V gene lookup returns CDR1 MNHNY and CDR2 SVGAGI (reference sequence). This CDR3 contains 14 residues. The CDR3 region is CASSSVETGNTIYI. DNA for the CDR3: TGTGCCAGCAGTTCGGTGGAAACTGGAAACACCATATATATT.

This clonotype was seen only a few times. The chain has TRBV6-2 or TRBV6-3 and TRBJ2-1; D is ambiguous. The germline V gene has CDR1 MNHEY and CDR2 SVGEGT. Trimming shortened V by 8 bases and J by 15 bases, and 8 bases separated the two germline ends. The CDR3 length is 8 residues. The chain's CDR3 is CASPKGFF. The CDR3 DNA follows: TGTGCCAGCCCTAAGGGGTTCTTC.

This clonotype was recorded at least ten times. The rearrangement links TRBV10-3 to TRBJ2-1; perhaps TRBD2 as D (6 bases). This CDR3 spans 14 amino acids. The germline V gene has CDR1 ENHRY and CDR2 SYGVKD. V gave up 8 bases and J gave up 0 bases, with 11 bases separating them. CDR3 loop: CAIGEDHSYNEQFF. In nucleotides, the CDR3 is TGTGCCATCGGGGAGGACCACTCCTACAATGAGCAGTTCTTC.

This clonotype turned up a few times. The genes are TRBV29-1 and TRBJ1-2, with D perhaps TRBD1 (6 bases). The V end was cut by 4 bases, the J end by 4 bases, with 7 bases between. The CDR3 runs to 11 residues. CDR1 is SQVTM and CDR2 is ANQGSEA in the germline V gene. The CDR3 reads CSVVGGYGYTF. The DNA for the CDR3 is TGCAGCGTTGTAGGGGGCTATGGCTACACCTTC.

This clonotype was seen more than once but under ten times. The rearrangement uses TRBV6-2 or TRBV6-3 and TRBJ1-5; D unresolved. V dropped 4 bases and J dropped 2 bases, with 9 bases sitting between them. CDR3 length: 14 residues. In germline, CDR1 is MNHEY, CDR2 SVGEGT. The CDR3 DNA follows: TGTGCCAGCAGTTTCCTTACAGGCAATCAGCCCCAGCATTTT. It translates to CASSFLTGNQPQHF.

This chain links TRBV7-3 with TRBJ1-1; D is uncertain. Between the trimmed V and J ends, which lost 0 bases and 5 bases, there was a span of 7 bases. This CDR3 region has 13 residues. The V gene's germline CDR1 is SGHTA and CDR2 FQGTGA. CDR3 bases: TGTGCCAGCAGCTTAACTTCGGATACTGAAGCTTTCTTT. It is translated as CASSLTSDTEAFF.

The V gene is TRBV7-9, the J gene TRBJ2-7, with unresolved D. Germline values: CDR1 SEHNR, CDR2 FQNEAQ (reference sequence). The CDR3 spans 14 residues. Trimming removed 2 bases at V and 0 bases at J, with 8 bases between. The CDR3 DNA reads TGTGCCAGCAGCTTACGGCAGTACTCCTACGAGCAGTACTTC. Amino acid sequence: CASSLRQYSYEQYF.

In its sample, this clonotype was seen a few times. The V and J genes are TRBV20-1 and TRBJ2-1; D gene ambiguous. Germline V gives CDR1 DFQATT, CDR2 SNEGSKA (reference sequence). The CDR3 is 13 residues long. V lost 4 bases and J lost 2, with 9 bases in between. The DNA of the CDR3 is TGCAGTGCTAACACACCAACCTACAATGAGCAGTTCTTC. It is translated as CSANTPTYNEQFF.

This clonotype was seen a handful of times. The chain carries TRBV5-1 and TRBJ2-2, with D perhaps given as TRBD1 or TRBD2 (5 bases each). The CDR3 extends over 15 amino acids. CDR1 is SGHRS, CDR2 YFSETQ, per germline. V lost 7 bases and J 2 bases, leaving 15 bases between the germline ends. CDR3 DNA: TGCGCCAGCTATTTCGGGACGCCTAACACCGGGGAGCTGTTTTTT. Protein sequence: CASYFGTPNTGELFF.

The V and J genes are TRBV5-1 and TRBJ2-1; tentatively, D is TRBD2 (6 bases). V was shortened by 3 bases and J by 0 bases, with 10 bases between the two germline ends. The V gene's germline CDR1 is SGHRS and CDR2 YFSETQ. This CDR3 contains 15 residues. The CDR3 nucleotides are TGCGCCAGCAGCTATCGGGAGAGCTCCTACAATGAGCAGTTCTTC. Its protein product is CASSYRESSYNEQFF.